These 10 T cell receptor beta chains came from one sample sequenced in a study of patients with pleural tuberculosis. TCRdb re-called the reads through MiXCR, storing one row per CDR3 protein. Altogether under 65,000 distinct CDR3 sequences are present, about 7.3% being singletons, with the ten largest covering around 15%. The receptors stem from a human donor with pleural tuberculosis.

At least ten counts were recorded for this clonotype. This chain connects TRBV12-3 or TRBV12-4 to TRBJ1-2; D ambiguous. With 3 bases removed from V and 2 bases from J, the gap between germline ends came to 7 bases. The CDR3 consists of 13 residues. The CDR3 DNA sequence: TGTGCCAGCAGTTTGTCAGAAAACTATGGCTACACCTTC. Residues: CASSLSENYGYTF.

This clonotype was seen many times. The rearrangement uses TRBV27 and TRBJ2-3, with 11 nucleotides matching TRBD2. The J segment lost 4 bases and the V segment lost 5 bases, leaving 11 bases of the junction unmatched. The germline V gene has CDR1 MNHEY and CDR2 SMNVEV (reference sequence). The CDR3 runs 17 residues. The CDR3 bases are TGTGCCAGCAGTGTATTAGCGGGAGGGCCCTTCGCAGATACGCAGTATTTT. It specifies CASSVLAGGPFADTQYF.

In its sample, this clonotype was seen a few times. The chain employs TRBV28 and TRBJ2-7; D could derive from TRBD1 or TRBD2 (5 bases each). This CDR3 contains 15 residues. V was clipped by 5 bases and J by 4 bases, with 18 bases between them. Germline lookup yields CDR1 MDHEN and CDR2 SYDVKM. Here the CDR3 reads CASSPAAGTDYEQYF. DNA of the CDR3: TGTGCCAGCAGTCCCGCTGCCGGGACGGATTACGAGCAGTACTTC.

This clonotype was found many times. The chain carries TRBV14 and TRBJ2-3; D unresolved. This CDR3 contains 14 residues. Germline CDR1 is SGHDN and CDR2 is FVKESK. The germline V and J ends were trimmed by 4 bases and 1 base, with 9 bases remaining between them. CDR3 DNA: TGTGCCAGCAGCCGAACAGACCGCACAGATACGCAGTATTTT. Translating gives CASSRTDRTDTQYF.

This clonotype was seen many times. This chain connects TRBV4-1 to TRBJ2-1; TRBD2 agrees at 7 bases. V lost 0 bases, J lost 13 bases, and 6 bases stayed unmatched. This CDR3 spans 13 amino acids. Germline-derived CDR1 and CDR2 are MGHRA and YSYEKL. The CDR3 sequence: CASSQDWEGLQFF. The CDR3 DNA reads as TGCGCCAGCAGCCAAGATTGGGAGGGACTCCAGTTCTTC.

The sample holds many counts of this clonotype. The CDR3 region has the DNA TGTGCCAGCAGCTCCGACAGGGGCTTGAGTCAGCCCCAGCATTTT. This encodes CASSSDRGLSQPQHF. The chain uses TRBV11-1 and TRBJ1-5; 8 bases are a match to TRBD1. The length of the CDR3 is 15 residues. Per the germline V gene, CDR1 is SGHAT and CDR2 is FQDESV (reference sequence). V was clipped by 4 bases and J by 6 bases; unmatched bases: 8. Filled out from reference TRBV11-1 and TRBJ1-5, the complete variable domain reads EAEVAQSPRYKITEKSQAVAFWCDPISGHATLYWYRQILGQGPELLVQFQDESVVDDSQLPKDRFSAERLKGVDSTLKIQPAELGDSAMYLCASSSDRGLSQPQHFGDGTRLSIL.

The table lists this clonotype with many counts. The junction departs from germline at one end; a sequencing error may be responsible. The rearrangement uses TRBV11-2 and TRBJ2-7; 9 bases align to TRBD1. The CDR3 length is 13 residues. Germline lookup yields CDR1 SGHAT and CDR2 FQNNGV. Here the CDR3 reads CASSPERDRAQHF. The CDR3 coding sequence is TGTGCCAGCAGCCCGGAGAGGGACAGGGCACAACACTTC.

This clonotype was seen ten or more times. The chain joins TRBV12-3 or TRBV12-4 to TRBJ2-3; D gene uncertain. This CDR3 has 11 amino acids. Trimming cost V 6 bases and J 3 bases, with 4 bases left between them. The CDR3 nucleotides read TGTGCCAGCAGGACTACAGATACGCAGTATTTT. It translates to CASRTTDTQYF.

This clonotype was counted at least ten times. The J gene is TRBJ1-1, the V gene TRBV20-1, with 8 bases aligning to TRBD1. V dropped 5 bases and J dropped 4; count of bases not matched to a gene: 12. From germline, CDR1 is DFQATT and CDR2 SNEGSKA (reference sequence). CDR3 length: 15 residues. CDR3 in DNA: TGCAGTGCTGAAACAGGGGGAATATTAATCACTGAAGCTTTCTTT. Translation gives CSAETGGILITEAFF.

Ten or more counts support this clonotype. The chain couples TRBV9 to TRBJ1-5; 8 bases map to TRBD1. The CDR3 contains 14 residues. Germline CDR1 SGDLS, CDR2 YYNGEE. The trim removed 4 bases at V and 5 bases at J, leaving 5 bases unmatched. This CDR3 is CASSQGQDYQPQHF. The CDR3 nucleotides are TGTGCCAGCAGCCAGGGACAGGATTATCAGCCCCAGCATTTT.